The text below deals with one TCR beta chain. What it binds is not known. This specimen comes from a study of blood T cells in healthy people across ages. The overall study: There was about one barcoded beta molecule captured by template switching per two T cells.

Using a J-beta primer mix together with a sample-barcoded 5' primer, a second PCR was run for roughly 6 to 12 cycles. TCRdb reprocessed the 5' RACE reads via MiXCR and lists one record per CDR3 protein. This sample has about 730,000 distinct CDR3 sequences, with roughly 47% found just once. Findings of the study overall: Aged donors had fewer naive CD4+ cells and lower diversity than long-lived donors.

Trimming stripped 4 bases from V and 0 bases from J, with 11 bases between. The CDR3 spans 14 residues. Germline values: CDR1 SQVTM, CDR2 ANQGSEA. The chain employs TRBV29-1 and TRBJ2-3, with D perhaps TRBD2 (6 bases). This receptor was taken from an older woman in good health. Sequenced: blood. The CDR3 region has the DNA TGCAGCGTTGCCAGAGGGACTAGCACAGATACGCAGTATTTT. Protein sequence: CSVARGTSTDTQYF.